This T cell receptor beta chain emerged from a study of T cell responses to AZD1222 COVID-19 vaccine. The CDR3 has 14 residues. V was trimmed by 2 bases and J by 8 bases, leaving 15 bases between them. CDR1 is MDHEN and CDR2 is SYDVKM in the germline V gene. Only in-frame clones appear in the TCRdb table, and some are missing; sequencing was by immunoSEQ multiplex PCR. The sample holds 150,000 or so clones, roughly 94% seen once. The sequence was collected from an adult who received the AZD1222 COVID-19 vaccine. This chain joins TRBV28 and TRBJ1-2, with D possibly TRBD1 on 6 matching bases. The specimen was peripheral blood, collected 28 days after the second AZD1222 dose. The CDR3 DNA follows: TGTGCCAGCAGTTTAGGAGGGGTTGGGGGCGGCTACACCTTC. This translates into CASSLGGVGGGYTF.